Following are 15 T cell receptor beta chains from one sample sequenced in a study of blood T cells in healthy people across ages. Using a J-beta primer mix together with a sample-barcoded 5' primer, a second PCR was run for about 6 to 12 cycles. MiXCR, applied by TCRdb to the 5' RACE reads, yields one record per CDR3 protein. This repertoire shows about 1.7 million distinct CDR3 sequences, about 28% found once; its top ten account for approximately 7.7%. Sample: blood. The receptors come from a woman aged 25 to 45 in good health.

This clonotype was seen at least ten times. This chain uses TRBV5-1 with TRBJ2-7, with 7 bases identical to TRBD1. Germline CDR1 reads SGHRS; CDR2 reads YFSETQ. CDR3 size: 13 residues. V was pared by 5 bases and J by 6 bases, with 8 bases of the junction left unmatched. The CDR3 is CASRSTGTSEQYF. In nucleotides, the CDR3 is TGCGCCAGCAGGTCGACAGGGACGAGCGAGCAGTACTTC.

In this sample, this clonotype turned up many times. The chain uses TRBV29-1 and TRBJ2-7, with D perhaps given as TRBD1 or TRBD2 (5 bases each). Deletions cut 6 bases from V and 4 bases from J, with 16 bases between. The CDR3 runs 13 residues. Germline-derived CDR1 and CDR2 are SQVTM and ANQGSEA. The chain's CDR3 is CSVLRDPGYEQYF. DNA of the CDR3: TGCAGCGTGCTCCGGGACCCCGGATACGAGCAGTACTTC.

The rearrangement uses TRBV5-1 and TRBJ2-5; D is tentatively TRBD1 or TRBD2 (5 bases each). The CDR3 consists of 15 residues. Per germline, CDR1 SGHRS and CDR2 YFSETQ. Deletions cut 5 bases from V and 1 base from J, with 15 bases between. The CDR3 DNA follows: TGCGCCAGCAGTGGGAAGCAGGGACCCCAAGAGACCCAGTACTTC. This codes for CASSGKQGPQETQYF.

There are a few counts of this clonotype. V and J are TRBV6-4 and TRBJ2-3; 8 bases fit TRBD2. Germline lookup yields CDR1 MRHNA and CDR2 SNTAGT. The CDR3 loop spans 15 amino acids. V was pared by 7 bases and J by 1 base, with 7 bases of the junction left unmatched. The CDR3 nucleotides are TGTGCCAGCAAAATAAGCGGGAGAGGCACAGATACGCAGTATTTT. Translating gives CASKISGRGTDTQYF.

This clonotype was counted only a few times. This chain connects TRBV20-1 to TRBJ2-7; 9 positions agree with TRBD2. Per the germline V gene, CDR1 is DFQATT and CDR2 is SNEGSKA (reference sequence). With 1 base clipped from V and 5 bases from J, the junction kept 12 bases outside the gene matches. The CDR3 has 16 residues. Here the CDR3 reads CSARASWREGLDEQYF. The DNA of the CDR3 is TGCAGTGCTAGAGCCTCGTGGCGGGAGGGCCTCGACGAGCAGTACTTC.

On this clonotype itself: A much larger clone differs by one base, so this may be a read error. CDR3 in amino acids: CASGAFGKYYEQYF. DNA of the CDR3: TGTGCTAGTGGTGCCTTCGGGAAGTACTACGAGCAGTACTTC. This rearrangement joins TRBV12-5 to TRBJ2-7, with D perhaps matching TRBD2 (5 bases). CDR1 is LGHNT, CDR2 FRNRAP, per germline. Between the trimmed V and J ends, which lost 5 bases and 3 bases, there was a span of 14 bases. The CDR3 runs to 14 residues.

This clonotype turned up a few times. The chain uses TRBV20-1 and TRBJ2-7, with 9 bases lining up with TRBD1. Germline-derived CDR1 and CDR2 are DFQATT and SNEGSKA (reference sequence). V was pared by 6 bases and J by 1 base, with 7 bases of the junction left unmatched. This CDR3 has 14 amino acids. The DNA for the CDR3 is TGCAGTGCCGGACAGGGGTCGGGGTCCTACGAGCAGTACTTC. This translates into CSAGQGSGSYEQYF.

This clonotype came up a few times. The chain links TRBV10-2 to TRBJ2-7, with D unclear. The CDR3 sequence is 12 residues long. Germline CDR1 WSHSY, CDR2 SAAADI. As DNA, the CDR3 is TGCGCGACCAGTACAACGACCTACGAGCAGTACTTC. Its protein is CATSTTTYEQYF.

This clonotype has more than one count but fewer than ten. At one of its ends the junction is not consistent with the germline gene, which may arise from a read error. The rearrangement joins TRBV4-3 to TRBJ2-3; 8 nucleotides agree with TRBD2. Germline CDR1 reads LGHNA; CDR2 reads YSLEER. The CDR3 contains 20 residues. DNA for the CDR3: TGCGCCAGCAGCCAAAGAGGCCTCGGGCGGTCAGCGGGAGCGTCAGATATGCAGTATTTT. This sequence encodes CASSQRGLGRSAGASDMQYF.

This clonotype occurred a few times. The chain is built from TRBV20-1 and TRBJ2-5, with 12 bases fitting TRBD2. CDR3 length equals 14 residues. Germline V gene lookup returns CDR1 DFQATT and CDR2 SNEGSKA (reference sequence). The V segment lost 5 bases and the J segment 2 bases; nucleotides outside the gene matches: 3. The CDR3 DNA sequence: TGCAGTGCTCGACTAGCGGGGGCTCAAGAGACCCAGTACTTC. It is translated as CSARLAGAQETQYF.

This CDR3 reads CASRAGLAGGDTQYF. CDR3 DNA: TGTGCCAGCAGAGCGGGACTAGCCGGCGGAGATACGCAGTATTTT. V usage is TRBV12-3 or TRBV12-4 and J usage is TRBJ2-3, with 9 positions matching TRBD2. The ends lost 6 bases at V and 5 bases at J; junction bases unmatched: 9. The CDR3 sequence is 15 residues long.

This clonotype was counted only a few times. The chain employs TRBV7-9 and TRBJ2-5; no clear D. The DNA end favors TRBJ2-7, so the J call may be wrong. This CDR3 region has 15 residues. CDR1 SEHNR and CDR2 FQNEAQ come from the germline V gene (reference sequence). The CDR3, as DNA: TGTGCCAGCACCGACCTTAGTGGCCCCGGAAACGAGCAGTACTTC. Protein sequence: CASTDLSGPGNEQYF.

The J gene is TRBJ2-1, the V gene TRBV20-1; D gene unclear. Trimming removed 2 bases at V and 2 bases at J, with 7 bases between. CDR1 is DFQATT, CDR2 SNEGSKA, per germline (reference sequence). CDR3 length: 13 residues. CDR3 in DNA: TGCAGTGCTAGACGGGTTGCCTACAATGAGCAGTTCTTC. Translated: CSARRVAYNEQFF.

J is TRBJ2-2 and V is TRBV20-1, with 10 nucleotides matching TRBD2. Trimming took 3 bases from V and 13 from J; bases not matched to a gene: 17. The germline gives CDR1 DFQATT, CDR2 SNEGSKA (reference sequence). The length of the CDR3 is 16 residues. The CDR3 DNA sequence: TGCAGTGCTAGTGACCCAAGCGGGAGGGCCGATTCTGGGCTGTTTTTT. It codes for CSASDPSGRADSGLFF.

In its sample, this clonotype was seen a few times. V and J are TRBV5-6 and TRBJ2-1; TRBD2 might be the D (5 bases). The germline CDR1 and CDR2 sequences are SGHDT and YYEEEE. This CDR3 region has 14 residues. V was pared by 1 base and J by 5 bases, with 10 bases between. CDR3 amino acids: CASSLPHGDNEQFF. The CDR3 DNA follows: TGTGCCAGCAGCTTGCCCCACGGGGACAATGAGCAGTTCTTC. The full variable domain, rest sourced from reference TRBV5-6 and TRBJ2-1, is DAGVTQSPTHLIKTRGQQVTLRCSPKSGHDTVSWYQQALGQGPQFIFQYYEEEERQRGNFPDRFSGHQFPNYSSELNVNALLLGDSALYLCASSLPHGDNEQFFGPGTRLTVL.